This entry lists 20 T cell receptor beta chains sequenced from one sample in a study of T cell changes during pregnancy in multiple sclerosis. Profiling relied on immunoSEQ multiplex PCR, and the TCRdb table lists in-frame clones only, not all of them. The sample contains more than 70,000 clones, around 93% of which appear only once. Sequencing used peripheral blood, obtained in the second trimester of pregnancy. The receptors stem from a female donor with multiple sclerosis, enrolled in a pregnancy study.

This chain joins TRBV7-8 and TRBJ2-7; the match to TRBD1 covers 10 bases. The J segment lost 5 bases and the V segment lost 5 bases, leaving 12 bases of the junction unmatched. There are 16 residues in the CDR3. Per the germline V gene, CDR1 is SGHVS and CDR2 is FQNEAQ. The CDR3 DNA sequence: TGTGCCAGCAGCGAAAACCCCGGGACAGGGGTCCACGAGCAGTACTTC. Translated, it gives CASSENPGTGVHEQYF.

V usage is TRBV19 and J usage is TRBJ2-3; D might be TRBD1 (7 bases). This CDR3 has 15 residues. Germline V gives CDR1 LNHDA, CDR2 SQIVND (reference sequence). The V end was cut by 8 bases, the J end by 5 bases, with 20 bases between. DNA for the CDR3: TGTGCCAGTCAAACCCCCAGCCAGGGGGGAGATACGCAGTATTTT. It specifies CASQTPSQGGDTQYF.

The rearrangement uses TRBV30 and TRBJ2-7; TRBD1 is a possible D gene (6 bases). V gave up 5 bases and J gave up 6 bases, with 20 bases separating them. CDR1 GTSNPN and CDR2 SVGIG come from the germline V gene (reference sequence). The CDR3 length is 14 residues. CDR3 amino acids: CAWDGRLGGSEQYF. CDR3 DNA: TGTGCCTGGGACGGAAGATTAGGGGGAAGCGAGCAGTACTTC.

The V call is TRBV5-6, the J call TRBJ1-5; 9 bases are shared with TRBD1. The CDR3 has 17 residues. Trimming at V came to 2 bases and at J to 2 bases, leaving 8 bases not matched to a gene. The V gene's germline CDR1 is SGHDT and CDR2 YYEEEE. The CDR3 sequence: CASSLRTGEYGNQPQHF. The CDR3 DNA is TGTGCCAGCAGCTTACGGACAGGGGAATATGGCAATCAGCCCCAGCATTTT.

This chain connects TRBV5-6 to TRBJ1-1, with 7 bases matching TRBD1. The ends lost 5 bases at V and 8 bases at J; junction bases unmatched: 6. Germline values: CDR1 SGHDT, CDR2 YYEEEE. CDR3 size: 12 residues. The CDR3 coding sequence is TGTGCCAGCAGTTGGAGGGGGCCCGAAGCTTTCTTT. Its protein product is CASSWRGPEAFF. Drawing the rest from reference TRBV5-6 and TRBJ1-1, the complete variable domain is DAGVTQSPTHLIKTRGQQVTLRCSPKSGHDTVSWYQQALGQGPQFIFQYYEEEERQRGNFPDRFSGHQFPNYSSELNVNALLLGDSALYLCASSWRGPEAFFGQGTRLTVV.

The chain uses TRBV9 and TRBJ2-1; 14 positions agree with TRBD2. This CDR3 has 17 amino acids. Germline V gene data show CDR1 as SGDLS and CDR2 as YYNGEE. V lost 0 bases to trimming and J lost 6 bases; unmatched junction nucleotides: 5. The CDR3 nucleotides read TGTGCCAGCAGCGTAGCTCGACTAGCGGGGGGGTTCAATGAGCAGTTCTTC. Translating it yields CASSVARLAGGFNEQFF.

CDR3 sequence: CASSDSSTNEKLFF. For the CDR3, the DNA is TGCGCCAGCAGTGACTCTTCAACTAATGAAAAACTGTTTTTT. The chain has TRBV10-1 and TRBJ1-4; D remains unclear. The length of the CDR3 is 14 residues. CDR1 is WNHNN and CDR2 is SYGVQD in the germline V gene (reference sequence). The V end lost 3 bases, the J end lost 0 bases, and 5 bases lay between the germline ends.

The chain is built from TRBV10-3 and TRBJ1-2, with TRBD1 matching over 9 bases. From germline, CDR1 is ENHRY and CDR2 SYGVKD. The trim removed 1 base at V and 8 bases at J, leaving 11 bases unmatched. This CDR3 is 16 amino acids long. As DNA, the CDR3 is TGTGCCATCAGTGAGTTAACAGGGGGCGCAGGAGAGGGCTACACCTTC. Protein: CAISELTGGAGEGYTF.

The V call is TRBV4-1, the J call TRBJ2-4; 7 bases are shared with TRBD2. V lost 1 base to trimming and J lost 11 bases; unmatched junction nucleotides: 8. Germline V gives CDR1 MGHRA, CDR2 YSYEKL. The CDR3 length is 14 residues. CDR3 amino acids: CASSQAANGLVQYF. The DNA for the CDR3 is TGCGCCAGCAGCCAAGCCGCAAACGGACTAGTTCAGTACTTC.

The rearrangement joins TRBV19 to TRBJ2-6, with D possibly matching TRBD1 (5 bases). CDR1 and CDR2 from the germline V gene are LNHDA and SQIVND (reference sequence). The CDR3 runs to 13 residues. With 7 bases removed from V and 4 bases from J, the gap between germline ends came to 8 bases. The DNA for the CDR3 is TGTGCCAGTACAGGGTCCGGGGCCAACGTCCTGACTTTC. This encodes CASTGSGANVLTF.

The chain recombines TRBV7-3 with TRBJ2-5; 7 nucleotides agree with TRBD1. The germline CDR1 and CDR2 sequences are SGHTA and FQGTGA. The CDR3 spans 14 residues. J was trimmed by 4 bases and V by 4 bases; bases with no gene match: 6. DNA of the CDR3: TGTGCCAGCAGCTCGGGACAGTTCGGAGAGACCCAGTACTTC. It encodes CASSSGQFGETQYF. The variable domain in full, completed from reference TRBV7-3 and TRBJ2-5, reads GAGVSQTPSNKVTEKGKYVELRCDPISGHTALYWYRQSLGQGPEFLIYFQGTGAADDSGLPNDRFFAVRPEGSVSTLKIQRTERGDSAVYLCASSSGQFGETQYFGPGTRLLVL.

This clone occurred once. The rearrangement joins TRBV30 to TRBJ2-1; weak D call: TRBD2 (6 bases). The CDR3 totals 16 residues. Germline loops: CDR1 GTSNPN, CDR2 SVGIG (reference sequence). The V gene lost 1 base and the J gene lost 2 bases, with 15 bases spanning the gap. CDR3 sequence: CAWSGLGSRTYNEQFF. The CDR3 bases are TGTGCCTGGAGTGGACTAGGATCAAGGACCTACAATGAGCAGTTCTTC.

This chain connects TRBV11-2 to TRBJ1-2, with TRBD1 as a possible D gene (5 bases). Trimming removed 4 bases from V and 4 bases from J, with 7 bases in between. Germline V gene sequence: CDR1 SGHAT, CDR2 FQNNGV. This CDR3 is 12 amino acids long. The CDR3 sequence is CASSSGVYGYTF. DNA for the CDR3: TGTGCCAGCAGCTCGGGGGTCTATGGCTACACCTTC. The full variable domain, with the rest looked up from reference TRBV11-2 and TRBJ1-2, is EAGVAQSPRYKIIEKRQSVAFWCNPISGHATLYWYQQILGQGPKLLIQFQNNGVVDDSQLPKDRFSAERLKGVDSTLKIQPAKLEDSAVYLCASSSGVYGYTFGSGTRLTVV.

This CDR3 reads CASSFGPAQPQHF. The CDR3 coding sequence is TGTGCCAGCAGCTTTGGGCCAGCTCAGCCCCAGCATTTT. V usage is TRBV7-9 and J usage is TRBJ1-5; D gene ambiguous. The CDR3 sequence is 13 residues long. V lost 3 bases to trimming and J lost 6 bases, with 9 bases between them. CDR1 is SEHNR and CDR2 is FQNEAQ in the germline V gene (reference sequence). The whole variable domain, remainder taken from reference TRBV7-9 and TRBJ1-5, is DTGVSQNPRHKITKRGQNVTFRCDPISEHNRLYWYRQTLGQGPEFLTYFQNEAQLEKSRLLSDRFSAERPKGSFSTLEIQRTEQGDSAMYLCASSFGPAQPQHFGDGTRLSIL.

This chain links TRBV19 with TRBJ1-4; 7 bases align to TRBD1. The CDR3 covers 14 residues. With 5 bases clipped from V and 7 bases from J, the junction kept 7 bases outside the gene matches. From germline, CDR1 is LNHDA and CDR2 SQIVND (reference sequence). The CDR3 loop is CASSERGLGEKLFF. DNA for the CDR3: TGTGCCAGTAGTGAGAGGGGGCTGGGTGAAAAACTGTTTTTT.

This rearrangement joins TRBV5-8 to TRBJ2-2, with unresolved D. This CDR3 contains 11 residues. V was shortened by 9 bases and J by 5 bases, with 8 bases between the two germline ends. The V gene's germline CDR1 is SGHTS and CDR2 YDEGEE. The CDR3, as DNA: TGTGCCACCTCTCCTACCGGGGAGCTGTTTTTT. Its protein product is CATSPTGELFF. The variable domain in full, completed from reference TRBV5-8 and TRBJ2-2, reads EAGVTQSPTHLIKTRGQQATLRCSPISGHTSVYWYQQALGLGLQFLLWYDEGEERNRGNFPPRFSGRQFPNYSSELNVNALELEDSALYLCATSPTGELFFGEGSRLTVL.

J is TRBJ1-2 and V is TRBV6-5; D gene uncertain. There are 12 residues in the CDR3. Between the trimmed V and J ends, which lost 8 bases and 11 bases, there was a span of 18 bases. Per the germline V gene, CDR1 is MNHEY and CDR2 is SVGAGI. The CDR3 DNA reads as TGTGCCAGCGGTCCCCCGGGTTCTTGGTACACCTTC. This sequence encodes CASGPPGSWYTF.

This chain uses TRBV6-5 with TRBJ2-7; D may be TRBD1 (6 bases). Germline V lookup: CDR1 MNHEY, CDR2 SVGAGI. The CDR3 has 14 amino acids. The V end was cut by 7 bases, the J end by 2 bases, with 15 bases between. CDR3 in amino acids: CASTAGTLAYEQYF. The DNA of the CDR3 is TGTGCCAGCACCGCCGGGACACTAGCCTACGAGCAGTACTTC.

The V and J genes are TRBV14 and TRBJ1-2; 10 nucleotides align to TRBD1. V dropped 6 bases and J dropped 1; count of bases not matched to a gene: 5. Per germline, CDR1 SGHDN and CDR2 FVKESK. This CDR3 is built from 15 residues. CDR3 amino acids: CASSFDRGLNYGYTF. The CDR3 nucleotides read TGTGCCAGCAGTTTCGACAGGGGGCTTAACTATGGCTACACCTTC.

V and J are TRBV10-1 and TRBJ2-5; 10 bases match TRBD2. CDR3 length: 13 residues. The germline V gene encodes CDR1 WNHNN and CDR2 SYGVQD (reference sequence). V dropped 6 bases and J dropped 5; count of bases not matched to a gene: 3. The CDR3, as DNA: TGCGCCAGCAGCTTAGCGGGGGGTGAGACCCAGTACTTC. The encoded protein is CASSLAGGETQYF.